This T cell receptor beta chain was sequenced for a study of blood T cell repertoires in COVID-19. V was cut by 2 bases and J by 4 bases, with 12 bases left in between. This CDR3 has 15 amino acids. Germline V lookup: CDR1 MGHRA, CDR2 YSYEKL. Profiling relied on immunoSEQ multiplex PCR, and the TCRdb table lists in-frame clones only, not all of them. The sample shows approximately 290,000 clones, 70% to 90% of them seen only once. This clone was recorded only once. The rearrangement links TRBV4-1 to TRBJ1-5; D may be TRBD1 (5 bases). The sequence derives from a woman aged 25 to 45 who had recovered from COVID-19. The source material was PBMCs or T cells enriched from blood (not recorded which). The CDR3 DNA reads as TGCGCCAGCAGCCAAAAGGGGTTAGGGAATCAGCCCCAGCATTTT. This encodes CASSQKGLGNQPQHF.